The T cell receptor beta chain described here comes from a study of neoadjuvant anti-PD-1 for oral cavity cancer. Overall study context: Around day 43, patients without progression received a fourth nivolumab dose before surgery. Whole-study results and caveats: Only a few patients per response group were TCR-analyzed; validation needed.

As regards this clone: What it binds is not known.

The CDR3 has 14 amino acids. Germline V gene lookup returns CDR1 GTSNPN and CDR2 SVGIG (reference sequence). Germline trimming cut 1 base from V and 5 bases from J; bases unmatched to any gene: 7. As to time point: after neoadjuvant nivolumab, at surgical resection. Patients had newly diagnosed, untreated stage II-IVA oral cavity squamous cell carcinoma. Using immunoSEQ multiplex PCR, the repertoire was profiled, and TCRdb retains in-frame clones only, with some absent. The sample has over 60,000 clones; roughly 90% are singletons. This receptor was identified in a person aged 35-79 years with oral cavity squamous cell carcinoma. This specimen was PBMCs, taken after nivolumab (anti-PD-1) treatment. This chain joins TRBV30 and TRBJ1-2; 7 positions match TRBD1. The chain's CDR3 is CAWSGKGAGYGYTF. In DNA, the CDR3 is TGTGCCTGGAGTGGAAAGGGGGCGGGTTATGGCTACACCTTC.